The 11 T cell receptor beta chains presented below share a single source sample, sequenced in a study of OX40 agonist ivuxolimab in advanced cancers. TCRdb's table, derived via immunoSEQ multiplex PCR, lists solely in-frame clones and lacks some. This sample has about 24,000 clones, with around nine tenths found just once. The specimen was CD4+ or CD8+ T cells sorted from blood, collected in a trial of the OX40 agonist ivuxolimab. Source of these receptors: an adult with an advanced solid tumor such as melanoma, head and neck, liver or kidney cancer.

Here the CDR3 reads CASISTNEQFF. CDR3 coding DNA: TGTGCCAGCATTTCAACCAATGAGCAGTTCTTC. The chain employs TRBV28 and TRBJ2-1; D unresolved. V lost 7 bases to trimming and J lost 6 bases, with 7 bases between them. This CDR3 has 11 residues. Germline V gene sequence: CDR1 MDHEN, CDR2 SYDVKM.

The V gene is TRBV19, the J gene TRBJ1-6, with D unclear. The germline gives CDR1 LNHDA, CDR2 SQIVND (reference sequence). This CDR3 is built from 14 residues. V lost 7 bases and J 2 bases, leaving 9 bases between the germline ends. The CDR3 nucleotides read TGTGCCAGTAAAAAGGGAACCTATAATTCACCCCTCCACTTT. This translates into CASKKGTYNSPLHF.

The V call is TRBV5-4, the J call TRBJ2-2, with D possibly matching TRBD1 (5 bases). Germline V gene lookup returns CDR1 SGHNT and CDR2 YYREEE (reference sequence). The CDR3 has 17 amino acids. The V end lost 0 bases, the J end lost 5 bases, and 17 bases lay between the germline ends. CDR3 sequence: CASSLGGGGWATGELFF. The CDR3 DNA is TGTGCCAGCAGCTTGGGGGGCGGTGGTTGGGCAACCGGGGAGCTGTTTTTT.

CDR3 protein: CASSERLGQTQYF. As DNA, the CDR3 is TGTGCCAGCAGTGAAAGGTTAGGACAAACGCAGTATTTT. The J gene is TRBJ2-3, the V gene TRBV6-1, with D perhaps TRBD1 (5 bases). Germline V gene lookup returns CDR1 MNHNS and CDR2 SASEGT. V lost 2 bases to trimming and J lost 9 bases, with 12 bases between them. The CDR3 consists of 13 residues.

The chain employs TRBV7-2 and TRBJ2-7; D may be TRBD1 or TRBD2 (5 bases each). V lost 3 bases and J 2 bases, leaving 11 bases between the germline ends. Germline V gene sequence: CDR1 SGHTA, CDR2 FQGNSA. The CDR3 contains 14 residues. The CDR3 reads CASSFDRGAYEQYF. CDR3 in DNA: TGTGCCAGCAGCTTCGACAGAGGGGCCTACGAGCAGTACTTC.

The V and J genes are TRBV6-1 and TRBJ1-2; 7 bases match TRBD1. The germline V gene has CDR1 MNHNS and CDR2 SASEGT. Unmatched junction bases numbered 8, after V lost 4 bases and J lost 0 bases. The CDR3 is 16 amino acids. CDR3 nucleotide sequence: TGTGCCAGCAGTGCAAGCCGGGACAGCGCTAACTATGGCTACACCTTC. This codes for CASSASRDSANYGYTF.

The chain couples TRBV7-7 to TRBJ2-7, with TRBD2 matching over 7 bases. CDR3 length: 13 amino acids. V was pared by 5 bases and J by 5 bases, with 6 bases of the junction left unmatched. Looked up from germline, CDR1 is SSHAT and CDR2 is FNYEAQ (reference sequence). This CDR3 reads CASSPGGGDEQYF. For the CDR3, the DNA is TGTGCCAGCAGCCCCGGGGGAGGGGACGAGCAGTACTTC. The full variable domain, in which reference TRBV7-7 and TRBJ2-7 provide the parts outside the CDR3, is GAGVSQSPRYKVTKRGQDVTLRCDPISSHATLYWYQQALGQGPEFLTYFNYEAQPDKSGLPSDRFSAERPEGSISTLTIQRTEQRDSAMYRCASSPGGGDEQYFGPGTRLTVT.

V is TRBV11-3 and J is TRBJ1-6; D gene uncertain. The germline gives CDR1 SGHNT, CDR2 YENEEA. V lost 5 bases and J 7 bases, leaving 12 bases between the germline ends. The CDR3 totals 14 residues. The CDR3 nucleotides read TGTGCCAGCAGCCGGCCCATGGCGAATTCACCCCTCCACTTT. Amino acids: CASSRPMANSPLHF.

Relative to its sample, this clone is medium-sized. The J gene is TRBJ2-7, the V gene TRBV7-2; D unresolved. V lost 1 base and J 0 bases, leaving 13 bases between the germline ends. CDR3 size: 16 residues. Germline V gene data show CDR1 as SGHTA and CDR2 as FQGNSA. The CDR3 protein is CASSLGLSGSSYEQYF. The CDR3 DNA sequence: TGTGCCAGCAGCTTAGGGTTAAGTGGATCCTCCTACGAGCAGTACTTC.

This clone was recorded once. The rearrangement uses TRBV19 and TRBJ2-7, with D perhaps matching TRBD1 (6 bases). The CDR3 is 15 residues long. CDR1 is LNHDA, CDR2 SQIVND, per germline (reference sequence). V lost 1 base to trimming and J lost 3 bases, with 13 bases between them. For the CDR3, the DNA is TGTGCCAGTAGTATAGGGCTCAGGGGTGGCTACGAGCAGTACTTC. Protein: CASSIGLRGGYEQYF.

This chain joins TRBV7-9 and TRBJ1-5; 7 bases align to TRBD1. The trim removed 5 bases at V and 3 bases at J, leaving 7 bases unmatched. Germline lookup yields CDR1 SEHNR and CDR2 FQNEAQ (reference sequence). The CDR3 covers 15 residues. CDR3 coding DNA: TGTGCCAGCAGCCGAACAGGGGACCCCAATCAGCCCCAGCATTTT. This sequence encodes CASSRTGDPNQPQHF.